This TCR beta chain emerged from a study of technical replicates of blood from several donors. This CDR3 is 15 amino acids long. Germline values: CDR1 SGHTA, CDR2 FQGTGA. Trimming removed 4 bases at V and 0 bases at J, with 11 bases between. TCRdb's table, derived via immunoSEQ multiplex PCR, lists solely in-frame clones and lacks some. The repertoire consists of 76,000 or so clones, with 75% to 95% occurring once and the leading ten covering 0.25%. The TCR sequence derives from a human donor in good health. Sequencing was done on a sample of T cells isolated from PBMCs. The genes are TRBV7-3 and TRBJ2-3; a weak D match, TRBD2 (6 bases). As DNA, the CDR3 is TGTGCCAGCAGCTCGGGGGTCGCTAGCACAGATACGCAGTATTTT. It yields the protein CASSSGVASTDTQYF.